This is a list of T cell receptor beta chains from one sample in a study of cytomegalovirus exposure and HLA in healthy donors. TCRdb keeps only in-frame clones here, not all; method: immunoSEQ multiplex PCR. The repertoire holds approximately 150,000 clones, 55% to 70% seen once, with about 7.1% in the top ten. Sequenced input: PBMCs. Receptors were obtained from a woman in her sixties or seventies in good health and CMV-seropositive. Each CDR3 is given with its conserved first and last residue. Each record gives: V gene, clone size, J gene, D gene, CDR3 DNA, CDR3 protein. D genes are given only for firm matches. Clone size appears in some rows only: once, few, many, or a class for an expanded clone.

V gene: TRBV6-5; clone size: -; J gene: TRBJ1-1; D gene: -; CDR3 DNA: TGTGCCAGCAGTTACTATCCAGGGATGAACACTGAAGCTTTCTTT; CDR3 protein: CASSYYPGMNTEAFF
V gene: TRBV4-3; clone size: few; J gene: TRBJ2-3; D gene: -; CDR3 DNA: TGCGCCAGCAGCCAAGAAGGGGCAGGGGGGTGGGATACGCAGTATTTT; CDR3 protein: CASSQEGAGGWDTQYF
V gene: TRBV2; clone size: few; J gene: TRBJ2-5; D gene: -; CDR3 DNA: TGTGCCAGCAGTGAAGTAAAGGGGGAGACCCAGTACTTC; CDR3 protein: CASSEVKGETQYF
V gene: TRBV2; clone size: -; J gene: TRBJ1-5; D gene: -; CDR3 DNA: TGTGCCAGCAGTGACGGGGTGAATCAGCCCCAGCATTTT; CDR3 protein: CASSDGVNQPQHF
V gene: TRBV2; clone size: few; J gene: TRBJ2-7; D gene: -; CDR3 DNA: TGTGCCAGCAGTGCGACACAGGGAAGCCACGAGCAGTACTTC; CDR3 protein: CASSATQGSHEQYF
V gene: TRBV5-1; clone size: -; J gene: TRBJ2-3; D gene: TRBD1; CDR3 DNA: TGCGCCAGCAGCTTGGAGGGGGCTCGCACAGATACGCAGTATTTT; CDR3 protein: CASSLEGARTDTQYF
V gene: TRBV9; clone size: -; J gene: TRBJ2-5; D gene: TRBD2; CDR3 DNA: TGTGCCAGCAGCGTAGGGGCTAGCGGGACCCAAGAGACCCAGTACTTC; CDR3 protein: CASSVGASGTQETQYF
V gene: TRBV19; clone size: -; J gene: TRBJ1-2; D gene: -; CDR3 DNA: TGTGCCAGTAGTGCTCTTTCGAGTGGTGGCTACACCTTC; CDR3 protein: CASSALSSGGYTF
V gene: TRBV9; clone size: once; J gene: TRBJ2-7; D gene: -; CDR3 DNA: TGTGCCAGCAGCGTATATGCAGGTCAGGGCCCAGCCGAGCAGTACTTC; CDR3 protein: CASSVYAGQGPAEQYF
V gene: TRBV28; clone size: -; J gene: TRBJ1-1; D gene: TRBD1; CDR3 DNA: TGTGCCAGCAGTTCACAGGGGGCTGAAGCTTTCTTT; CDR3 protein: CASSSQGAEAFF
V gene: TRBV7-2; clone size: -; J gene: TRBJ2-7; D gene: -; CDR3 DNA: TGTGCCAGCAGCCCCTCTTTGCTTGGAGGGTCCTACGAGCAGTACTTC; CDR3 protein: CASSPSLLGGSYEQYF
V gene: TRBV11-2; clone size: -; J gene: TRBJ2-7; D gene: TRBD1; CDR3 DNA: TGTGCCAGCAGCTTAGGCAGGGGACAGGATGCCTACGAGCAGTACTTC; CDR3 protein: CASSLGRGQDAYEQYF
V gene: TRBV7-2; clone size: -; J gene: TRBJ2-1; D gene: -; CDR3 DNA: TGTGCCAGCAGCGCACAAGTTGAGCAGTTCTTC; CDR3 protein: CASSAQVEQFF
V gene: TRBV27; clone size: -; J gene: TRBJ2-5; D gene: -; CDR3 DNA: TGTGCCAGCAGTTTTATTGGGGCTGAGACCCAGTACTTC; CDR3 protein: CASSFIGAETQYF
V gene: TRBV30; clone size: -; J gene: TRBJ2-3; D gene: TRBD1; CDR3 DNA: TGTGCCTGGAGTTATGCAGGGGGCGCGACAGATACGCAGTATTTT; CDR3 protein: CAWSYAGGATDTQYF
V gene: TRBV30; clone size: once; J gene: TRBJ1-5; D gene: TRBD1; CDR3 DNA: TGTGCCTGGAGTGGGGACAGTAATCAGCCCCAGCATTTT; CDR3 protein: CAWSGDSNQPQHF